These 19 T cell receptor beta chains were all obtained from the same sample, sequenced in a study of T cells in tumors after PD-1 blockade. Clones were sequenced by immunoSEQ multiplex PCR, and TCRdb holds only the in-frame ones, with some missing. The sample includes 54,000 or so clones, about 80% of them seen just once. The sample consisted of PBMCs, taken before anti-PD-1 treatment. All receptors come from a human donor with basal cell carcinoma.

This chain joins TRBV6-1 and TRBJ1-3; D perhaps matches TRBD1 (6 bases). Germline CDR1 reads MNHNS; CDR2 reads SASEGT. Trimming left V 0 bases short and J 1 base short, with 13 bases between. The CDR3 runs to 17 residues. CDR3 loop: CASSEAEGGGSGNTIYF. Written as DNA, the CDR3 is TGTGCCAGCAGTGAAGCAGAAGGGGGGGGGTCTGGAAACACCATATATTTT.

J is TRBJ2-1 and V is TRBV3-1 (or the pseudogene TRBV3-2); maybe TRBD2 (5 bases). Trimming pared 0 bases from V and 10 bases from J, leaving 7 bases between. The CDR3 loop spans 12 amino acids. Germline CDR1 reads LGHDT; CDR2 reads YNNKEL (reference sequence). The CDR3 bases are TGTGCCAGCAGCCAAGACTGGAGGGAGCAGTTCTTC. Protein: CASSQDWREQFF.

The chain couples TRBV10-2 to TRBJ2-3; possible D gene TRBD1, 6 bases. Trimming took 6 bases from V and 2 from J, leaving 15 bases between them. The germline V gene encodes CDR1 WSHSY and CDR2 SAAADI. The CDR3 spans 15 residues. The CDR3 sequence is CASRFETGDTDTQYF. In DNA form, the CDR3 reads TGCGCCAGCAGGTTCGAGACAGGAGACACAGATACGCAGTATTTT.

The rearrangement links TRBV21-1 to TRBJ2-7; whether TRBD1, the table's D call, matches the DNA was not checked. TRBV21-1 is noted as a pseudogene. The CDR3 totals 15 residues. DNA for the CDR3: TGTGCCAGCAGCAAAGGAGGGACAGGGGTCTACGAGCAGTACTTC. Residues: CASSKGGTGVYEQYF.

The V and J genes are TRBV5-6 and TRBJ1-1; D not certain. Germline V CDR1 and CDR2: SGHDT, YYEEEE. Between the trimmed V and J ends, which lost 0 bases and 7 bases, there was a span of 10 bases. CDR3 length equals 13 residues. CDR3 in DNA: TGTGCCAGCAGCTTGGGTGTGGATTTTGAAGCTTTCTTT. It encodes CASSLGVDFEAFF.

The V and J genes are TRBV5-1 and TRBJ1-1; D is unresolved. CDR1 is SGHRS and CDR2 is YFSETQ in the germline V gene. The CDR3 sequence is 16 residues long. The ends were cut back, 6 bases at V and 0 bases at J, with 18 bases in the middle. The CDR3 region has the DNA TGCGCCAGCACCCGACATCAATCAAACATGAACACTGAAGCTTTCTTT. This translates into CASTRHQSNMNTEAFF.

The chain links TRBV9 to TRBJ1-2; tentatively, D is TRBD1 (5 bases). In germline, CDR1 is SGDLS, CDR2 YYNGEE. The V and J ends lost 4 bases and 6 bases respectively, with 16 bases between them. CDR3 length: 14 amino acids. The CDR3 nucleotides are TGTGCCAGCAGCCCAATGACATCGGGACATGGCTACACCTTC. This gives the protein CASSPMTSGHGYTF.

This chain uses TRBV19 with TRBJ2-1; D is ambiguous. Germline CDR1 is LNHDA and CDR2 is SQIVND (reference sequence). The CDR3 is 12 amino acids. The V gene lost 3 bases and the J gene lost 6 bases, with 6 bases spanning the gap. The CDR3 is CASSMSPNEQFF. Written as DNA, the CDR3 is TGTGCCAGTAGTATGTCACCCAATGAGCAGTTCTTC.

The rearrangement uses TRBV19 and TRBJ2-7; a weak D match, TRBD2 (6 bases). The CDR3 has 14 residues. Germline CDR1 LNHDA, CDR2 SQIVND (reference sequence). V lost 3 bases to trimming and J lost 4 bases, with 13 bases between them. The CDR3 reads CASSMGRETYEQYF. For the CDR3, the DNA is TGTGCCAGTAGTATGGGGCGGGAAACTTACGAGCAGTACTTC.

CDR3 DNA: TGTGCCAGCTCACCCTCCGGGGCAGCGGGGAGGGACGAGCAGTACTTC. It is translated as CASSPSGAAGRDEQYF. J is TRBJ2-7 and V is TRBV18; 7 bases map to TRBD2. The CDR3 length is 16 residues. The V gene's germline CDR1 is KGHSH and CDR2 LQKENI. V shed 3 bases, J shed 5 bases, and the junction held 13 bases outside the gene matches.

The chain carries TRBV6-2 or TRBV6-3 and TRBJ2-7; 10 bases are shared with TRBD1. The length of the CDR3 is 18 residues. Germline lookup yields CDR1 MNHEY and CDR2 SVGEGT. After removal of 4 bases from V and 5 bases from J, the junction contained 17 bases not matched to a gene. The CDR3 DNA is TGTGCCAGCAGTTCCCAACTCGTTCTGACAGGGGGCTTGCACGAGCAGTACTTC. As protein: CASSSQLVLTGGLHEQYF.

This rearrangement joins TRBV11-3 to TRBJ2-1; D is undetermined. The germline V and J ends were trimmed by 1 base and 7 bases, with 11 bases remaining between them. Germline values: CDR1 SGHNT, CDR2 YENEEA. The length of the CDR3 is 14 residues. CDR3 loop: CASSLVGVLNEQFF. The CDR3 nucleotides are TGTGCCAGCAGCTTAGTCGGAGTCTTGAATGAGCAGTTCTTC.

This sequence joins TRBV12-3 or TRBV12-4 and TRBJ1-2, with D hard to call. CDR3 length equals 13 residues. Trimming shortened V by 3 bases and J by 8 bases, and 13 bases separated the two germline ends. CDR3 amino acids: CASSFSTRRGYTF. The DNA of the CDR3 is TGTGCCAGCAGTTTTTCGACCCGGAGAGGCTACACCTTC.

This clone was counted only a few times. The rearrangement joins TRBV11-3 to TRBJ2-1, with D tentatively TRBD1 or TRBD2 (5 bases each). Trimming shortened V by 4 bases and J by 5 bases, and 12 bases separated the two germline ends. This CDR3 has 14 amino acids. In germline, CDR1 is SGHNT, CDR2 YENEEA. In nucleotides, the CDR3 is TGTGCCAGCAGCTCTTTCGGGGCCAACAATGAGCAGTTCTTC. It specifies CASSSFGANNEQFF.

The chain couples TRBV13 to TRBJ2-7; tentative D call: TRBD2 (6 bases). Trimming stripped 6 bases from V and 7 bases from J, with 16 bases between. CDR1 and CDR2 from the germline V gene are PRHDT and FYEKMQ (reference sequence). The CDR3 is 13 residues long. The CDR3: CASRQAGGGEQYF. Here the CDR3 DNA reads TGTGCCAGCAGGCAAGCGGGTGGGGGGGAGCAGTACTTC.

J is TRBJ2-5 and V is TRBV25-1, with D unresolved. V dropped 3 bases and J dropped 1 base, with 12 bases sitting between them. The CDR3 runs 15 residues. Germline lookup yields CDR1 MGHDK and CDR2 SYGVNS. This CDR3 reads CASSEMSASQETQYF. For the CDR3, the DNA is TGTGCCAGCAGTGAGATGAGCGCCAGCCAAGAGACCCAGTACTTC. The whole variable domain, filled in from reference TRBV25-1 and TRBJ2-5, reads EADIYQTPRYLVIGTGKKITLECSQTMGHDKMYWYQQDPGMELHLIHYSYGVNSTEKGDLSSESTVSRIRTEHFPLTLESARPSHTSQYLCASSEMSASQETQYFGPGTRLLVL.

The chain recombines TRBV3-1 (or the pseudogene TRBV3-2) with TRBJ2-1, with TRBD2 as a possible D gene (6 bases). This CDR3 region has 11 residues. The ends were cut back, 8 bases at V and 8 bases at J, with 10 bases in the middle. CDR1 and CDR2 from the germline V gene are LGHDT and YNNKEL (reference sequence). The DNA for the CDR3 is TGTGCCAGCGAGGAGGGCCATGAGCAGTTCTTC. It is translated as CASEEGHEQFF.

This clone is medium-sized (0.01 to 0.1%) in the sample. The gene calls are TRBV19 and TRBJ2-3; the match to TRBD1 covers 7 bases. Per germline, CDR1 LNHDA and CDR2 SQIVND (reference sequence). This CDR3 is built from 14 residues. Trimming took 3 bases from V and 4 from J; bases not matched to a gene: 4. The CDR3 region is CASSIDRDSDTQYF. The DNA for the CDR3 is TGTGCCAGTAGTATTGACAGGGATTCAGATACGCAGTATTTT.

V gene TRBV6-6 combines with J gene TRBJ2-3; maybe TRBD2 (6 bases). V was cut by 6 bases and J by 3 bases, with 10 bases left in between. Germline CDR1 MNHNY, CDR2 SVGAGI (reference sequence). CDR3 length equals 13 residues. CDR3 in DNA: TGTGCCAGCAGGGGGGGTTCGACAGATACGCAGTATTTT. Its protein product is CASRGGSTDTQYF.